This T cell receptor beta chain was recorded in a study of vaccination effects on CD4 cells after COVID-19. Study-level information: Every participant took two doses of the BNT162b2 or mRNA-1273 vaccine. Study results and limitations: Relatively few convalescent patients took part in the study, which had no early post-infection timepoints.

Trimming stripped 0 bases from V and 7 bases from J, with 7 bases between. The CDR3 consists of 12 residues. CDR1 and CDR2 from the germline V gene are MNHNS and SASEGT. Antigen-specific CD4+ T cells were expanded with viral peptide pools in the ViraFEST assay before sequencing. Between days 9 and 10 of culture, CD4+ T cells were separated out. The vaccine recipients had no prior SARS-CoV-2 infection, with negative nucleocapsid antibodies. The authors replaced half the medium with IL-2 medium on days 3 and 7. TCRdb's copy holds only in-frame clones and misses some; the assay was immunoSEQ multiplex PCR. The sample carries about 60,000 clones, roughly 79% recorded once. Concerning this clone itself: The target antigen is unknown.

The sequence came from a human donor who received a COVID-19 vaccine. V and J are TRBV6-1 and TRBJ2-7, with a possible D match to TRBD2 (5 bases). Sample: CD4+ T cells from PBMCs cultured with HCoV-229E spike peptides, taken before COVID-19 vaccination. The CDR3 nucleotides read TGTGCCAGCAGTGAAGCGTGGAGGGAGCAGTACGTC. Protein product: CASSEAWREQYV.